This T cell receptor (beta chain) was obtained from a study of blood T cell repertoires in COVID-19. Overall study context: Sites in the United States, Italy and Spain provided acute and convalescent COVID-19 samples. PBMCs, B-cell-depleted T cells, or T cells provided the cDNA or gDNA that made up the material.

Study processing details: It was from reference gene primer amplification that nucleated cell counts were estimated. Profiling relied on immunoSEQ multiplex PCR, and the TCRdb table lists in-frame clones only, not all of them. Clone size and V and J calls were adopted from that table, with D and trimming inferred from the DNA. Here the sample spans roughly 100,000 clones, roughly 90% being singletons. Trimming took off 0 bases at V and 3 bases at J, with 18 bases between the two ends. The CDR3 is made up of 17 amino acids. CDR1 and CDR2 (germline): SGHVS, FNYEAQ. Sequenced material: peripheral blood. This chain links TRBV7-6 with TRBJ2-7; the D gene is possibly TRBD2 (5 bases). The clonotype was recovered from a woman in her sixties with acute or convalescent COVID-19. As DNA, the CDR3 is TGTGCCAGCAGCTTAGCGGGAGACGTGATCAGTGGCTACGAGCAGTACTTC. It translates to CASSLAGDVISGYEQYF.